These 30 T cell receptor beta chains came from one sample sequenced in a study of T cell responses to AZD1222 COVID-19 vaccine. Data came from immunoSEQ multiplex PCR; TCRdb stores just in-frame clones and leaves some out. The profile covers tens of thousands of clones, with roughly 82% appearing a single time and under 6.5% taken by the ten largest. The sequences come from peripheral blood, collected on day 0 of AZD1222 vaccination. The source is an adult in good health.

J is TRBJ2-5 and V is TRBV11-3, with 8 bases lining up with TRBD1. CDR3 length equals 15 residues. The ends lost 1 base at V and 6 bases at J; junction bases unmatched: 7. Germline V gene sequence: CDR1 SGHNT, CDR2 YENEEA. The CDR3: CASSLAAGGGQTQYF. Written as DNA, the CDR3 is TGTGCCAGCAGCTTAGCAGCAGGGGGCGGACAGACCCAGTACTTC.

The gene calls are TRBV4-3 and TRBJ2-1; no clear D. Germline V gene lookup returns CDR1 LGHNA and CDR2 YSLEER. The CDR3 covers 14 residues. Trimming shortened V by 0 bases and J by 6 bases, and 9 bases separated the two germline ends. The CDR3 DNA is TGCGCCAGCAGCCAAGATCGGGTACTCAATGAGCAGTTCTTC. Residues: CASSQDRVLNEQFF.

Here the CDR3 DNA reads TGCGCCAGCAGCCTTTCCGCCGGCAGGGGGGCCGGGGAGCTGTTTTTT. Its translation: CASSLSAGRGAGELFF. The rearrangement links TRBV5-1 to TRBJ2-2; a possible D gene is TRBD1 (7 bases). There are 16 residues in the CDR3. CDR1 SGHRS and CDR2 YFSETQ come from the germline V gene. V lost 4 bases and J 6 bases, leaving 19 bases between the germline ends.

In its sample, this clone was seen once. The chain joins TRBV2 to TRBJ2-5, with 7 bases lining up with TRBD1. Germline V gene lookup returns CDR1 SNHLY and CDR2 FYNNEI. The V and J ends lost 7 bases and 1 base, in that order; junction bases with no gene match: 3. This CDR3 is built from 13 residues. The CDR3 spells CASTTGPQETQYF. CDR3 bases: TGTGCCAGCACGACAGGGCCCCAAGAGACCCAGTACTTC.

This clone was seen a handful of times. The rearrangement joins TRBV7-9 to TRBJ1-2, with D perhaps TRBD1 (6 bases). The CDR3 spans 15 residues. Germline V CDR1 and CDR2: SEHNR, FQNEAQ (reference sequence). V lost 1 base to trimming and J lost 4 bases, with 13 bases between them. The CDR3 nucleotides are TGTGCCAGCAGCTTAGGGTCTGGGGGGCCCTATGGCTACACCTTC. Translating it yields CASSLGSGGPYGYTF.

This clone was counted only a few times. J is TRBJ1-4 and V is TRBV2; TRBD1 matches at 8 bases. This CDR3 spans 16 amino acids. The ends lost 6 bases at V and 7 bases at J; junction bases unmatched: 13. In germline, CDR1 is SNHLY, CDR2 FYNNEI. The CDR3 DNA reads TGTGCCAGCAGACCCAGGGGGCGCCGACGGGGTGAAAAACTGTTTTTT. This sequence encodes CASRPRGRRRGEKLFF.

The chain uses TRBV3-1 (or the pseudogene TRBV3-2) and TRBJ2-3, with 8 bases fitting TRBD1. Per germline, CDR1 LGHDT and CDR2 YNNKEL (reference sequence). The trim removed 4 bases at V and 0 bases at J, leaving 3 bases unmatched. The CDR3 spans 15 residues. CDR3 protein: CASSPQGASTDTQYF. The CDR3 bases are TGTGCCAGCAGCCCGCAGGGGGCTAGCACAGATACGCAGTATTTT.

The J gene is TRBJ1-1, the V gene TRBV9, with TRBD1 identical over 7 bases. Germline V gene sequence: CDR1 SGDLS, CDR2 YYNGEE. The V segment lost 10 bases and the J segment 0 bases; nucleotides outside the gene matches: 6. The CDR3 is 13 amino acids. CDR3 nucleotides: TGTGCCGGATCCCAGGGGGTGAACACTGAAGCTTTCTTT. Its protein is CAGSQGVNTEAFF.

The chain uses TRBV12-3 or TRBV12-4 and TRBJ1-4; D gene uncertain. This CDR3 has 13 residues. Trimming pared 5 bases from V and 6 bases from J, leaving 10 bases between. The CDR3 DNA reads TGTGCCAGCAGTCCTGGGATCGATGAAAAACTGTTTTTT. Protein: CASSPGIDEKLFF.

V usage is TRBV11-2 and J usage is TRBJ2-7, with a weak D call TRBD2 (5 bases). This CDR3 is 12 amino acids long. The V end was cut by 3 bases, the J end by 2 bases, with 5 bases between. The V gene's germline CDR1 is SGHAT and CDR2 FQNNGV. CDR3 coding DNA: TGTGCCAGCAGCTTCGGGGCCTACGAGCAGTACTTC. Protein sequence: CASSFGAYEQYF.

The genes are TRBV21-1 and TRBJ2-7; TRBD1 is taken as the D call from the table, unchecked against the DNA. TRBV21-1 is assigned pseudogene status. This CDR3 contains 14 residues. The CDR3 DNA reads TGTGCCAGCAGCAAGACAGGACACCCCTACGAGCAGTACTTC. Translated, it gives CASSKTGHPYEQYF.

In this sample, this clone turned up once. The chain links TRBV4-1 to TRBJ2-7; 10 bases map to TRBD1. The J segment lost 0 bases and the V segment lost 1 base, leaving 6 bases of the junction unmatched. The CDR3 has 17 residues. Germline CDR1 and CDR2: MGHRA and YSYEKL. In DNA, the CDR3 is TGCGCCAGCAGCCAAGGTCGACAGGGGGCTTACTCCTACGAGCAGTACTTC. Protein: CASSQGRQGAYSYEQYF.

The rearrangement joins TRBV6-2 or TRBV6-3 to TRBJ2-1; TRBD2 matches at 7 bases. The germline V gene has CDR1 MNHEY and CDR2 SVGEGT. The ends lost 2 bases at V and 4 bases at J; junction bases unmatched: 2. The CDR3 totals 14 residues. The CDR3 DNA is TGTGCCAGCAGTTACGGTAGCGGGTACAATGAGCAGTTCTTC. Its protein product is CASSYGSGYNEQFF.

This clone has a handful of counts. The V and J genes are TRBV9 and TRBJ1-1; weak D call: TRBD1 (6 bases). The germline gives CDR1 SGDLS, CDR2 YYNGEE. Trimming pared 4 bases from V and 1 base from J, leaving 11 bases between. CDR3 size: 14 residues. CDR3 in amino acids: CASSTRGANTEAFF. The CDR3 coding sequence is TGTGCCAGCAGCACCCGGGGGGCGAACACTGAAGCTTTCTTT.

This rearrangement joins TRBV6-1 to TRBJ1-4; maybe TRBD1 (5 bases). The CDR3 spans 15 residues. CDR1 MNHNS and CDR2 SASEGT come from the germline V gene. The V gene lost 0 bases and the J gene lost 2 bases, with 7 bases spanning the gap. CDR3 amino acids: CASSEAGATNEKLFF. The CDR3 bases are TGTGCCAGCAGTGAAGCCGGGGCCACTAATGAAAAACTGTTTTTT.

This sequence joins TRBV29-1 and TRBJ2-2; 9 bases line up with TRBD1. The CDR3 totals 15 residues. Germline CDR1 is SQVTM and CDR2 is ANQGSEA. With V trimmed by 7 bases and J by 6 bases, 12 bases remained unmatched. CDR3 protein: CSAKTGGAESGELFF. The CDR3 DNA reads TGCAGCGCTAAAACAGGGGGCGCGGAATCCGGGGAGCTGTTTTTT.

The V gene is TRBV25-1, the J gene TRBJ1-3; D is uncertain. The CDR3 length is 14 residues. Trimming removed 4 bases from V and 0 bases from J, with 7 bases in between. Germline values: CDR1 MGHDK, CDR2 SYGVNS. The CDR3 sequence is CASSAANSGNTIYF. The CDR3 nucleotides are TGTGCCAGCAGTGCAGCCAACTCTGGAAACACCATATATTTT.

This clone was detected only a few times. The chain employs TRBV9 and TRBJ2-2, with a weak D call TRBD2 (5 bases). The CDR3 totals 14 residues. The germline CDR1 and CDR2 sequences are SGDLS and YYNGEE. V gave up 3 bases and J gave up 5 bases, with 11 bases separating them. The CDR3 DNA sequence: TGTGCCAGCAGCGCCGGACTCACTACCGGGGAGCTGTTTTTT. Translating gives CASSAGLTTGELFF.

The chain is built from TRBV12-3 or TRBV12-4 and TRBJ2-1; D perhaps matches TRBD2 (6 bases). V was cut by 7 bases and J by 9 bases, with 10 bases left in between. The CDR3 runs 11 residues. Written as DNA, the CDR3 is TGTGCCAGCACTTATAGCGGTGAGCAGTTCTTC. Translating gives CASTYSGEQFF.

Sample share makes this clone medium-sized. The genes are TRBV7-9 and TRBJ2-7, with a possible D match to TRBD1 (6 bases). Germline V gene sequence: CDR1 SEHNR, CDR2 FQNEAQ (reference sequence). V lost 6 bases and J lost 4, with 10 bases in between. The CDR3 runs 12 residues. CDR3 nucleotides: TGTGCCAGCAGTAAAACAGGGTACGAGCAGTACTTC. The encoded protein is CASSKTGYEQYF.

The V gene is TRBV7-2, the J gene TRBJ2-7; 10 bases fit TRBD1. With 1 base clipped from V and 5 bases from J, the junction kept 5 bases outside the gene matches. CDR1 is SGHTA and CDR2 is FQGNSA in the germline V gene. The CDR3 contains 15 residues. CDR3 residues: CASSLEGQGFNEQYF. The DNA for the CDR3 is TGTGCCAGCAGCTTAGAGGGACAGGGGTTTAACGAGCAGTACTTC.

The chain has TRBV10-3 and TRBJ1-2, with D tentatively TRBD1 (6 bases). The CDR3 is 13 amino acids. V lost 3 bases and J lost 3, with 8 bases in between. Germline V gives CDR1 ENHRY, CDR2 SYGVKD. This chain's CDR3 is CAISDEGDYGYTF. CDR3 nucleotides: TGTGCCATCAGTGATGAGGGGGACTATGGCTACACCTTC.

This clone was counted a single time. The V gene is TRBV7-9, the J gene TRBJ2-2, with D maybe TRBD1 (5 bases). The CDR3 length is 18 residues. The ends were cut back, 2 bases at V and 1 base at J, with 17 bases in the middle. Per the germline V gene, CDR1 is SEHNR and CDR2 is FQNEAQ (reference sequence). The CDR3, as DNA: TGTGCCAGCAGCTTAAGGGGTTGGGGTCAGATGAACACCGGGGAGCTGTTTTTT. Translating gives CASSLRGWGQMNTGELFF.

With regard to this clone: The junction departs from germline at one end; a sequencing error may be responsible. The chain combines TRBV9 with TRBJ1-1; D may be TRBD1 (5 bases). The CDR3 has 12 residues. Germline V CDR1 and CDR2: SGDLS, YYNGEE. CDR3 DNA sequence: TGTGCCAGCAGCACGAGGACACCCCTAAGGGATTTT. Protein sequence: CASSTRTPLRDF.

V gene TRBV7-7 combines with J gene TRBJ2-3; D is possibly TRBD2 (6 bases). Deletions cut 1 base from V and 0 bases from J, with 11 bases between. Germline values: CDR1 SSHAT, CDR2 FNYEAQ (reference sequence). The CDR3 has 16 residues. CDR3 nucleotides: TGTGCCAGCAGCTTAGAATTCGGGAGTAGCACAGATACGCAGTATTTT. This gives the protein CASSLEFGSSTDTQYF.

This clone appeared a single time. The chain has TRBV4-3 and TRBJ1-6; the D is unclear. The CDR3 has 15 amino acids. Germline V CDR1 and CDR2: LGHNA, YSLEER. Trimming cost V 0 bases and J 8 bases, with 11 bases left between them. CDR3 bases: TGCGCCAGCAGCCAAGATCTGGCATCCTATTCACCCCTCCACTTT. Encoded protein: CASSQDLASYSPLHF.

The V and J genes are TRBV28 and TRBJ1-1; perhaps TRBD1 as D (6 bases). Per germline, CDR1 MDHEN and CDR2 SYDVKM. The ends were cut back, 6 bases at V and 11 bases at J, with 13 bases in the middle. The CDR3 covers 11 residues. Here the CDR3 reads CASRTTGLAFF. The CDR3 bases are TGTGCCAGCAGAACGACAGGACTCGCTTTCTTT.

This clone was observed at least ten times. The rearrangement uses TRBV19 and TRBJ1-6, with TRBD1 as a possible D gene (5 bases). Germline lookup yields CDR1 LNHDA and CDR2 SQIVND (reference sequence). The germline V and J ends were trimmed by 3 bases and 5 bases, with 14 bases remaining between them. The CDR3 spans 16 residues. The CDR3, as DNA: TGTGCCAGTAGTATCACTGCAGGGCGACATAATTCACCCCTCCACTTT. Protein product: CASSITAGRHNSPLHF.

DNA of the CDR3: TGTGCCAGCAGCTTCCAGGGAGGAGGTTATGGCTACACCTTC. It codes for CASSFQGGGYGYTF. J is TRBJ1-2 and V is TRBV7-2, with D maybe TRBD1 (5 bases). Deletions cut 3 bases from V and 5 bases from J, with 13 bases between. Germline assignment: CDR1 SGHTA and CDR2 FQGNSA. The CDR3 sequence is 14 residues long.

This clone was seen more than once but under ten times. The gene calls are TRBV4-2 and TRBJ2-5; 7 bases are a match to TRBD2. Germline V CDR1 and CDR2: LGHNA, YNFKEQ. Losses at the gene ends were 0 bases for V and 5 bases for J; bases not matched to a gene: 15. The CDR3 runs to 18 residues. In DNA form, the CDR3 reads TGTGCCAGCAGCCAAGAGATCCAAGCGGGGCCCGCATCGGAGACCCAGTACTTC. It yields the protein CASSQEIQAGPASETQYF.